This T cell receptor (beta chain) is from a study of cytomegalovirus exposure and HLA in healthy donors. Germline CDR1 is GTSNPN and CDR2 is SVGIG (reference sequence). V was shortened by 3 bases and J by 6 bases, with 9 bases between the two germline ends. The CDR3 extends over 11 amino acids. Vbeta (60) and Jbeta (13) primers were used in the PCR. Sequencing used immunoSEQ multiplex PCR; TCRdb keeps in-frame clones, though not all of them. The data contain more than 150,000 clones, around 75% of them singletons. Overall study results and limits: Analyzed later, most CMV-associated TCR beta chains appeared HLA-restricted.

This clone occurred a few times. The antigen is not known. The sample taken for sequencing was PBMCs. This sequence joins TRBV30 and TRBJ2-7; a weak D match, TRBD1 (5 bases). The TCR comes from a middle-aged woman in good health and CMV-seropositive. CDR3: CAWRAGIEQYF. CDR3 DNA sequence: TGTGCCTGGAGGGCAGGGATCGAGCAGTACTTC.